This T cell receptor (beta chain) is drawn from a study of breast tumors, draining lymph nodes, adjacent tissues. Regarding the study as a whole: Most tumor T cells seemingly derive from lymph node, then expand in tumor.

Samples came from axillary lymph nodes draining the breast cancer. Each CDR3 protein gets one entry after TCRdb re-called the multiplex PCR reads with MiXCR. The sample gives about 200,000 distinct CDR3 sequences, approximately 33% of which show up once; 4.3% is in the top ten. CDR3 size: 14 residues. Germline V gene sequence: CDR1 LNHDA, CDR2 SQIVND (reference sequence). V was trimmed by 6 bases and J by 3 bases, leaving 11 bases between them. At least ten counts were recorded for this clonotype. Its antigen is not known. This TCR came from a female donor with breast cancer. Some clones in this sample may be carry-over from other donors' samples. The sample taken for sequencing was axillary lymph node tissue. This chain uses TRBV19 with TRBJ1-4; TRBD1 might be the D (6 bases). The CDR3 reads CASSLDSPNEKLFF. CDR3 coding DNA: TGTGCCAGTAGCCTGGACAGCCCTAATGAAAAACTGTTTTTT.